This entry describes one T cell receptor beta chain. Its specific antigen is unknown. Base qualities are missing; no much larger clone stands one base away. The source of the sample is a study of blood T cell repertoires in COVID-19 (dated by TCRdb to 2020 to 2021). With regard to the full study: Samples from collaborators originated in the United States, Italy and Spain and spanned both the acute and convalescent phases of COVID-19. The material from the prospective study consisted of cDNA or gDNA derived from T cells, B-cell-depleted T cells, or PBMCs. Subjects who had been exposed to COVID-19, were actively infected with it, or had recovered from it provided the deeply sampled blood TCRbeta repertoires that made up the dataset. The repertoires were released in a freely available public database meant as a resource for research on the immune response to SARS-CoV-2. Samples came from the ongoing ImmuneRACE study (first 160 participants) plus 1,254 subjects from 6 global collaborators. Sample metadata almost always included a de-identified subject ID, COVID-19 status, age in years and sex. Where available, HLA class I and class II types were obtained from metadata supplied by the sample provider rather than from assay-based typing.

Germline trimming: 5 bases from V, 5 bases from J; junction bases outside gene matches: 10. As encoded in the germline V gene (reference sequence), CDR1 is MNHEY while CDR2 is SMNVEV. The CDR3 has 15 amino acids, counting the end cysteine and phenylalanine. Solely the CDR3 DNA is kept, with 45 bases framed from the first base. Broader findings and caveats from the paper: How much clinical and demographic metadata was included differed by source and by participant, and the metadata was provided uncurated.

Collaborating institutions collected whole blood in K2EDTA tubes following their own protocols. For TCRbeta analysis, collaborators shipped samples in one of three forms: frozen whole blood, isolated PBMCs, or DNA extracted from either of those sample types. TCRbeta CDR3 regions were amplified from genomic DNA using the immunoSEQ Assay, a bias-controlled multiplex PCR. The original pipeline was this. The number of nucleated cells in each sample was estimated by amplification of reference gene primers within the assay. To quantify the absolute abundance of each unique TCRbeta CDR3 rearrangement, sequence reads were collapsed and filtered. For each sample, productive Simpson clonality was calculated by taking the square root of Simpson's diversity index across productive rearrangements. Entries here come from immuneACCESS through TCRdb and include only in-frame sequences with V and J called. Some clones fail to appear in such tables; in the studies checked, an unresolved V gene covers under half of the shortfall, and the cause of the remainder is unknown. V, J and clone size are those of that table, while D and trimming were read from the DNA. The sample records some 50,000 clones, around 84% of which are singletons. The leading ten clones occupy about 2.7% of the sample.

The TCR comes from a man between 50 and 59 years old with acute or convalescent COVID-19. The chain was built from TRBV27 and TRBJ1-1; the junction holds 8 bases that match TRBD1. Sequenced: peripheral blood. Here is the DNA: TGTGCCAGCAGTATCCACAGGGGGATGGGGACTGAAGCTTTCTTT. This is translated as CASSIHRGMGTEAFF.